Listed below are T cell receptor beta chains from one sample, sequenced in a study of T cells in Graves' hyperthyroidism and ophthalmopathy. Each CDR3 protein is one row after TCRdb ran MiXCR on the multiplex PCR reads. The data contain around 430,000 distinct CDR3 sequences, just under 15% of them singletons. Sequencing was performed on blood. Source of these receptors: a woman between 25 and 40 years old with Graves' hyperthyroidism. CDR3s include the opening cysteine and the closing phenylalanine or tryptophan. D genes are given only for firm matches. Part of the rows lack a size; the others show once, few, many or a class for expanded clones.

few TRBJ1-4 TRBV7-9 - 14 TGTGCCAGCAGCTTTGCGGTATATGAAGAAAAACTGTTTTTT CASSFAVYEEKLFF
many TRBJ1-4 TRBV20-1 - 16 TGCAGTGCTAGAGGTTCTCGTGAAGCATTGGATGAAAAACTGTTTTTT CSARGSREALDEKLFF
many TRBJ1-1 TRBV12-3/TRBV12-4 - 14 TGTGCCAGCAGTTTTATTGGAACAAACACTGAAGCTTTCTTT CASSFIGTNTEAFF
many TRBJ2-1 TRBV6-1 TRBD2 15 TGTGCCAGCAGCCGCGGGACTAGCGGTATTAATGAGCAGTTCTTC CASSRGTSGINEQFF
many TRBJ1-5 TRBV5-6 - 14 TGTGCCAGCAGCGACAGCCGGGGGTATCAGCCCCAGCATTTT CASSDSRGYQPQHF
many TRBJ2-7 TRBV28 TRBD2 17 TGTGCCAGCAGTTATAAATTGGGACTAGCGATTCACTACGAGCAGTACTTC CASSYKLGLAIHYEQYF
- TRBJ2-1 TRBV10-3 TRBD2 15 TGTGCCATCAGTGAGCTAGCGGGAGGTGGAAATGAGCAGTTCTTC CAISELAGGGNEQFF
many TRBJ2-7 TRBV20-1 TRBD2 15 TGCAGTGCCCAGCAAGCGGGAGGGCCCTCCTACGAGCAGTACTTC CSAQQAGGPSYEQYF
many TRBJ2-6 TRBV28 - 16 TGTGCCAGCAGTCCAGGCAGGGGAACTGGGGCCAACGTCCTGACTTTC CASSPGRGTGANVLTF
- TRBJ1-1 TRBV5-6 - 13 TGTGCCAGCAGCTCACGAGTGGGGCTTCGGGCTTTCTTT CASSSRVGLRAFF
many TRBJ2-7 TRBV28 - 14 TGTGCCAGCAGTTTTAGGGGCCTGACCTACGAGCAGTACTTC CASSFRGLTYEQYF
- TRBJ2-2 TRBV7-6 - 15 TGTGCCAGCAGCTTACTACGCGCGAACACCGGGGAGCTGTTTTTT CASSLLRANTGELFF
many TRBJ2-2 TRBV10-1 TRBD2 14 TGCGCCAGTCAAGGACTAGCGGGAGTCGGGGAGCTGTTTTTT CASQGLAGVGELFF
- TRBJ1-3 TRBV5-1 - 15 TGCGCCAGCAGGTCTGACAGAAACTCTGGAAACACCATATATTTT CASRSDRNSGNTIYF
- TRBJ1-1 TRBV20-1 TRBD1 16 TGCAGTGCCGCAAGGGACAGGGCTTGGGGGGACACTGAAGCTTTCTTT CSAARDRAWGDTEAFF
few TRBJ2-3 TRBV7-3 - 14 TGTGCCAGCAGCAACCCCGGTGGGTCAGATACGCAGTATTTT CASSNPGGSDTQYF
many TRBJ2-7 TRBV24-1 - 14 TGTGCCACCAGTGAAACAGGGAGGTCCTACGAGCAGTACTTC CATSETGRSYEQYF
few TRBJ2-1 TRBV6-2/TRBV6-3 - 17 TGTGCCAGCAGTTGGGAAGAGGGCAGTAGAATAAACAATGAGCAGTTCTTC CASSWEEGSRINNEQFF
- TRBJ2-3 TRBV2 - 13 TGTGCCAGCATTCGGCAGGGGCCAGATACGCAGTATTTT CASIRQGPDTQYF
few TRBJ1-5 TRBV20-1 - 13 TGCAGTGCTAACAGGGCGAGAACTCAGCCCCAGCATTTT CSANRARTQPQHF
- TRBJ1-6 TRBV7-9 - 14 TGTGCCAGCAGCTTTGGGGAAAGTAGTTCACCCCTCCACTTT CASSFGESSSPLHF
many TRBJ2-5 TRBV7-2 TRBD2 13 TGTGCCAGCCCCGAGCCGGGGGGGGAGACCCAGTACTTC CASPEPGGETQYF
few TRBJ2-3 TRBV6-1 - 16 TGTGCCAGCAGTTCTAGGCCGGAAGTAAGCACAGATACGCAGTATTTT CASSSRPEVSTDTQYF
- TRBJ1-3 TRBV3-1 TRBD1 14 TGTGCCAGCAGCCAAGGACAGGGTGGAAACACCATATATTTT CASSQGQGGNTIYF
many TRBJ2-1 TRBV7-2 TRBD1 16 TGTGCCAGCAGCTCAAGAGGGGACAGGGGGAGTTATGAGCAGTTCTTC CASSSRGDRGSYEQFF
many TRBJ2-7 TRBV6-1 TRBD2 12 TGTGCCAGCGGGGAGGGATCCTACGAGCAGTACTTC CASGEGSYEQYF
- TRBJ1-2 TRBV27 TRBD1 13 TGTGCCAGCAGTGAGGTGGGACAGCCCGGCTACACCTTC CASSEVGQPGYTF
- TRBJ2-7 TRBV4-1 TRBD1 17 TGCGCCAGCAGCCAAGTGGCTAGTGAGGGGGCATCCTACGAGCAGTACTTC CASSQVASEGASYEQYF
- TRBJ1-6 TRBV12-3/TRBV12-4 - 13 TGTGCCAGCATCCCGGGAGCAAATTCACCCCTCCACTTT CASIPGANSPLHF
few TRBJ2-1 TRBV7-9 TRBD2 16 TGTGCCAGCAGCTTAGGACTAGCGGGAGAAGGTGGTGAGCAGTTCTTC CASSLGLAGEGGEQFF
many TRBJ2-1 TRBV3-1 TRBD1 16 TGTGCCAGCAGCCAAAGGAGGGACAGGGGATACAATGAGCAGTTCTTC CASSQRRDRGYNEQFF
many TRBJ2-7 TRBV11-2 - 13 TGTGCCACCCAGGACGGTATTAGCTACGAGCAGTACTTC CATQDGISYEQYF
once TRBJ2-3 TRBV12-5 - 17 TGTGCTAGTGGTCCCTCACATGACGGTTCCTACACAGATACGCAGTATTTT CASGPSHDGSYTDTQYF
- TRBJ2-2 TRBV3-1 - 13 TGTGCCAGCAGCCAAGAGGTTACCGGGGAGCTGTTTTTT CASSQEVTGELFF
few TRBJ2-1 TRBV7-9 - 15 TGTGCCAGCAGCTTAGCTGGTATTTCCTACAATGAGCAGTTCTTC CASSLAGISYNEQFF
many TRBJ2-1 TRBV5-1 TRBD2 17 TGCGCCAGCAGCCCGGGACTAGCGGGAGTAGGTGCCTGGGAGCAGTTCTTC CASSPGLAGVGAWEQFF
many TRBJ2-7 TRBV28 - 13 TGTGCCAGCAGTCGCCAGGGCTCCTACGAGCAGTACTTC CASSRQGSYEQYF
- TRBJ2-2 TRBV9 TRBD2 13 TGTGCCAGCAGAGAGCGGGAGACCGGGGAGCTGTTTTTT CASRERETGELFF
many TRBJ1-5 TRBV12-3/TRBV12-4 TRBD1 16 TGTGCCAGCAGTCAACAGGGGAAGCGGAGCAATCAGCCCCAGCATTTT CASSQQGKRSNQPQHF
few TRBJ1-5 TRBV5-1 TRBD1 15 TGCGCCAGCAGCTTGTCGACAGGGGTGGGTCAGCCCCAGCATTTT CASSLSTGVGQPQHF
- TRBJ2-3 TRBV5-1 TRBD1 17 TGCGCCAGCAGCTCTGGCGAGGGACAGTGGTCCACAGATACGCAGTATTTT CASSSGEGQWSTDTQYF
few TRBJ2-3 TRBV20-1 - 14 TGCAGTGCTAGAAAATTGAGGGAAAGGGATACGCAGTATTTT CSARKLRERDTQYF
few TRBJ1-2 TRBV20-1 - 10 TGCAGTGCTAGAGAGTGGGGCTACACCTTC CSAREWGYTF
once TRBJ2-3 TRBV7-9 - 12 TGTGCCAGCAGCTCCCAGTCAGATACGCAGTATTTT CASSSQSDTQYF
- TRBJ1-6 TRBV20-1 - 16 TGCAGTGCTAGACCCGAAAATTCGCTTGTTAATTCACCCCTCCACTTT CSARPENSLVNSPLHF
many TRBJ2-1 TRBV11-2 TRBD2 17 TGTGCCAGCAGTAGACTGACTAGCGGATCCCTTGGAAATGAGCAGTTCTTC CASSRLTSGSLGNEQFF
once TRBJ1-1 TRBV20-1 - 13 TGCAGCGTAGGTGGGGTGACGAACACTGAAGCTTTCTTT CSVGGVTNTEAFF
many TRBJ2-7 TRBV5-5 - 11 TGTGCCAGCAGTCCCAACCACGAGCAGTACTTC CASSPNHEQYF
- TRBJ1-2 TRBV20-1 - 13 TGCAGCAATAGGGACCGCCACGGGGATGGCTACACCTTC CSNRDRHGDGYTF
many TRBJ2-2 TRBV12-5 - 13 TGTGCTAGTGGTTTGTGGAACACCGGGGAGCTGTTTTTT CASGLWNTGELFF
many TRBJ2-7 TRBV5-1 TRBD1 14 TGCGCCAGCAGCTCGGGACAGGGGCCCTACGAGCAGTACTTC CASSSGQGPYEQYF
- TRBJ1-5 TRBV18 - 17 TGTGCCAGCTCACCACCTGCAGGATCGGCAAGCAATCAGCCCCAGCATTTT CASSPPAGSASNQPQHF
- TRBJ1-3 TRBV18 - 16 TGTGCCAGCTCACCACCGTCGAAAAGCTCTGGAAACACCATATATTTT CASSPPSKSSGNTIYF
- TRBJ2-2 TRBV9 TRBD2 17 TGTGCCAGCAGCCCGAGCCCCCTAGCGGGAGGGATCGGGGAGCTGTTTTTT CASSPSPLAGGIGELFF
- TRBJ2-1 TRBV20-1 - 11 TGCAGTGCTAGCGTCTACAATGAGCAGTTCTTC CSASVYNEQFF